The TCR beta chain described here comes from a study of blood T cell repertoires in COVID-19. In the study's own analysis: The assay estimated nucleated cells by amplifying reference gene primers. Generated by immunoSEQ multiplex PCR, the TCRdb table keeps only in-frame clones and is missing some. V, J and clone size derive from that table, while D and trimming were established from the DNA sequence. Of some 300,000 clones listed, 70% to 90% were seen once; the top ten hold 2% to 2.5%. Germline V gene sequence: CDR1 SGDLS, CDR2 YYNGEE. Trimming shortened V by 0 bases and J by 8 bases, and 12 bases separated the two germline ends. The CDR3 consists of 15 residues.

This receptor was taken from a woman aged 55-70 years in a cohort exposed to, infected with or recovered from COVID-19 (not recorded which). The chain carries TRBV9 and TRBJ1-6, with TRBD1 as a possible D gene (6 bases). The sample was PBMCs or T cells enriched from blood (not recorded which). CDR3: CASSVAVQGDSPLHF. The DNA for the CDR3 is TGTGCCAGCAGCGTAGCTGTACAGGGAGATTCACCCCTCCACTTT.